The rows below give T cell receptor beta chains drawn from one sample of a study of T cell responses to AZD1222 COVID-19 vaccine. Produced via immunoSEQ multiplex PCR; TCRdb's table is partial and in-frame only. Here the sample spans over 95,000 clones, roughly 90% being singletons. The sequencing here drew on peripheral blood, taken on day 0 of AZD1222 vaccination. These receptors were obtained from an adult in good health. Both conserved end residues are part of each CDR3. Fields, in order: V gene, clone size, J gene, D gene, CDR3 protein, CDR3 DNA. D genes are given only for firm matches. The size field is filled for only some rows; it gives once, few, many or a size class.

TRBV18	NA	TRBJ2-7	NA	CASIGAHEQYF	TGTGCCAGCATAGGGGCCCACGAGCAGTACTTC
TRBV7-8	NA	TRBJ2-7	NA	CASSLGSAHYEQYF	TGTGCCAGCAGCTTAGGGTCGGCGCACTACGAGCAGTACTTC
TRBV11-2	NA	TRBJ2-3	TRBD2	CASSLPSGGVTDTQYF	TGTGCCAGCAGCCTCCCTAGCGGGGGGGTCACAGATACGCAGTATTTT
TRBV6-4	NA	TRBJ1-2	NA	CASSHTGNYGYTF	TGTGCCAGCAGCCACACAGGGAACTATGGCTACACCTTC
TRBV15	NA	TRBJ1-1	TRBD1	CATSSYRDGQARNTEAFF	TGTGCCACCAGCTCTTATAGAGACGGACAGGCCCGGAACACTGAAGCTTTCTTT
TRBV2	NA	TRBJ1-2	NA	CASSDRVDNYGYTF	TGTGCCAGCAGTGACAGGGTTGATAACTATGGCTACACCTTC
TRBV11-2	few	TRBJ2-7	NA	CASSLEAGNYEQYF	TGTGCCAGCAGCTTAGAGGCAGGGAACTACGAGCAGTACTTC
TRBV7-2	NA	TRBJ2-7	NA	CASSLVPGAAEEQYF	TGTGCCAGCAGCTTAGTGCCGGGGGCTGCGGAAGAGCAGTACTTC
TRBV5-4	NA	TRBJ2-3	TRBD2	CASSLETSGGAGPDTQYF	TGTGCCAGCAGCTTGGAGACTAGCGGGGGGGCCGGTCCAGATACGCAGTATTTT
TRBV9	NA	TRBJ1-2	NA	CASSVASESPYGYTF	TGTGCCAGCAGCGTAGCGTCCGAAAGCCCCTATGGCTACACCTTC
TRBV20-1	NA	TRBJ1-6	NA	CSASWDTNSPLHF	TGCAGTGCTAGTTGGGACACCAATTCACCCCTCCACTTT
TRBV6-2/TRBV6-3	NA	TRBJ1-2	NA	CASSYSDVGENYGYTF	TGTGCCAGCAGTTACTCGGACGTCGGGGAGAACTATGGCTACACCTTC
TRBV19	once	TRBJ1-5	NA	CASSIDQHKNQPQHF	TGTGCCAGTAGTATAGACCAACATAAGAATCAGCCCCAGCATTTT
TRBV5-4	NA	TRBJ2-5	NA	CASTPGQPQETQYF	TGTGCCAGCACCCCGGGACAACCCCAAGAGACCCAGTACTTC
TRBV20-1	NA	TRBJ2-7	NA	CSARHSYEQYF	TGCAGTGCTAGGCATTCTTACGAGCAGTACTTC
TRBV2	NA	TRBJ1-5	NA	CASNPQFLSNQPQHF	TGTGCCAGCAACCCTCAGTTTCTCTCCAATCAGCCCCAGCATTTT
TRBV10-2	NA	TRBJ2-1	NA	CASRGRDEQFF	TGCGCCAGCAGGGGGCGGGATGAGCAGTTCTTC
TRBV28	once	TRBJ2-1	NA	CASSLIGEQFF	TGTGCCAGCAGTCTGATAGGGGAGCAGTTCTTC
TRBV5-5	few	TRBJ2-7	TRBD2	CASSLERDSYEQYF	TGTGCCAGCAGCTTGGAGCGGGACTCCTACGAGCAGTACTTC
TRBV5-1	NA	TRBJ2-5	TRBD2	CASSLGVAGPGETQYF	TGCGCCAGCAGCTTGGGGGTAGCGGGTCCGGGAGAGACCCAGTACTTC
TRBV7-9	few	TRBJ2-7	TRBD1	CASSLAGPGQGSYEQYF	TGTGCCAGCAGCTTAGCTGGACCGGGACAGGGGTCCTACGAGCAGTACTTC
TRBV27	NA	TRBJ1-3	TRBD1	CASSPGDRVGNTIYF	TGTGCCAGCAGCCCCGGCGACAGGGTCGGAAACACCATATATTTT
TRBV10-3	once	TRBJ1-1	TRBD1	CAISIGPTGGRTEAFF	TGTGCCATCAGTATCGGGCCTACAGGGGGAAGGACTGAAGCTTTCTTT
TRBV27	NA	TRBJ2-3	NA	CASSLLGVDTQYF	TGTGCCAGCAGTTTATTAGGGGTCGATACGCAGTATTTT
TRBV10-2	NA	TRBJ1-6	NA	CASSETGDNSPLHF	TGCGCCAGCAGTGAAACAGGAGATAATTCACCCCTCCACTTT
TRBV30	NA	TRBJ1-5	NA	CAWSGLSNQPQHF	TGTGCCTGGAGTGGACTCAGCAATCAGCCCCAGCATTTT
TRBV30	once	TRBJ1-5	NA	CAWSPVQGAQPQHF	TGTGCCTGGAGCCCCGTGCAGGGAGCTCAGCCCCAGCATTTT
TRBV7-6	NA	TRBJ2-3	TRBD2	CASSSGTSGGYDTQYF	TGTGCCAGCAGCTCCGGGACTAGCGGGGGGTACGATACGCAGTATTTT
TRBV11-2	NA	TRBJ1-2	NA	CASSLTGLSYGYTF	TGTGCCAGCAGCTTGACCGGGTTAAGCTATGGCTACACCTTC
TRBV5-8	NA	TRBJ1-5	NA	CASSPELQGVNQPQHF	TGTGCCAGCAGCCCGGAACTACAGGGAGTCAATCAGCCCCAGCATTTT
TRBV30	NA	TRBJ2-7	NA	CAWIRGEYEQYF	TGTGCCTGGATCAGGGGGGAATACGAGCAGTACTTC
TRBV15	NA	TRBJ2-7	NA	CATSRGPVSYEQYF	TGTGCCACCAGCAGAGGTCCCGTATCCTACGAGCAGTACTTC
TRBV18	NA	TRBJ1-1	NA	CASSGQPNTEAFF	TGTGCCAGCTCAGGACAGCCGAACACTGAAGCTTTCTTT
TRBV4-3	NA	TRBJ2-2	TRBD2	CASSQELLAGGPNTGELFF	TGCGCCAGCAGCCAAGAACTACTAGCGGGGGGGCCGAACACCGGGGAGCTGTTTTTT
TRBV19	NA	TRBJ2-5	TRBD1	CASTREGTGPKETQYF	TGTGCCAGTACCCGAGAGGGGACAGGGCCCAAAGAGACCCAGTACTTC
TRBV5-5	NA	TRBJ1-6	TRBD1	CASSEGTANSPLHF	TGTGCCAGCAGCGAAGGGACAGCTAATTCACCCCTCCACTTT
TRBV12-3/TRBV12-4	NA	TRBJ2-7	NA	CASSLIRNEQYF	TGTGCCAGCAGTTTAATCCGAAACGAGCAGTACTTC
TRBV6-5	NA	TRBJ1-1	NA	CASSHEGTEAFF	TGTGCCAGCAGCCACGAGGGCACTGAAGCTTTCTTT
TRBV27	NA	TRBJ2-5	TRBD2	CASSLGLPGLAGVETQYF	TGTGCCAGCAGTTTAGGGCTTCCGGGACTAGCGGGGGTAGAGACCCAGTACTTC
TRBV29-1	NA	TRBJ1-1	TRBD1	CSVFRGGGNEAFF	TGCAGCGTGTTCCGAGGGGGCGGAAATGAAGCTTTCTTT
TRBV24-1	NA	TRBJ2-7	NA	CATSSYEGYEQYF	TGTGCCACCAGTTCATATGAGGGCTACGAGCAGTACTTC